This TCR beta chain derives from a study of CD8 T cells in Susac syndrome. Sequencing of TCR beta was performed on blood CD8+ and CD4+ T cells. Negative isolation yielded CD4+ and CD8+ T cells, and FACS enriched TEMRA cells. RNA was extracted with the RNeasy kit, and a quantity of about 0.45 to 1 ug was reverse transcribed using random hexamers. MiXCR, run by TCRdb on the immunoSEQ multiplex PCR reads, gives a single entry per CDR3 protein. The data hold about 300,000 distinct CDR3 sequences, with approximately 91% observed a single time. Germline assignment: CDR1 LNHDA and CDR2 SQIVND (reference sequence). V lost 3 bases and J lost 0, with 14 bases in between. The CDR3 covers 17 residues.

The chain is built from TRBV19 and TRBJ2-2, with D possibly being TRBD1 (5 bases). The sequenced sample consisted of CD8+ T cells from PBMCs. The clonotype originates from a human donor with multiple sclerosis. CDR3 sequence (DNA): TGTGCCAGTAGTATTCTCAGGGCCAATTCGAACACCGGGGAGCTGTTTTTT. Translated, it gives CASSILRANSNTGELFF.